Presented here are 21 T cell receptor beta chains from one specimen sequenced in a study of patients and donors after allogeneic stem cell transplantation. In TCRdb, the RT-PCR reads were re-called with MiXCR into one record per CDR3 protein. The sample includes about 410,000 distinct CDR3 sequences, approximately 16% of them seen just once. The specimen was blood, either unsorted or a sorted T cell fraction (not recorded which). These receptors were collected from a human donor who was either an allogeneic HSCT recipient or a stem cell or donor lymphocyte infusion donor (not recorded which). It is not recorded whose cells these are; they may come from a transplant donor.

The chain couples TRBV6-2 or TRBV6-3 to TRBJ2-1; possible D gene TRBD2, 5 bases. Germline V lookup: CDR1 MNHEY, CDR2 SVGEGT. Trimming cost V 0 bases and J 12 bases, with 12 bases left between them. The CDR3 totals 13 residues. CDR3 nucleotide sequence: TGTGCCAGCAGTTACTCACTCATAGGGAGGCAGTTCTTC. Translated: CASSYSLIGRQFF.

V gene TRBV25-1 combines with J gene TRBJ1-6; D is uncertain. Germline V gene data show CDR1 as MGHDK and CDR2 as SYGVNS. Trimming shortened V by 3 bases and J by 7 bases, and 4 bases separated the two germline ends. The CDR3 spans 12 residues. The CDR3 protein is CASSDGNSPLHF. Here the CDR3 DNA reads TGTGCCAGCAGTGACGGGAATTCACCCCTCCACTTT.

The chain employs TRBV5-6 and TRBJ1-3; D remains ambiguous. Germline V gene lookup returns CDR1 SGHDT and CDR2 YYEEEE. With 0 bases removed from V and 0 bases from J, the gap between germline ends came to 10 bases. The CDR3 sequence is 16 residues long. The CDR3 DNA follows: TGTGCCAGCAGCTTGGTTGAAGGGAGCTCTGGAAACACCATATATTTT. Amino acids: CASSLVEGSSGNTIYF. Using reference TRBV5-6 and TRBJ1-3 for the parts outside the CDR3, the full variable domain is DAGVTQSPTHLIKTRGQQVTLRCSPKSGHDTVSWYQQALGQGPQFIFQYYEEEERQRGNFPDRFSGHQFPNYSSELNVNALLLGDSALYLCASSLVEGSSGNTIYFGEGSWLTVV.

This clonotype has only a few counts. Sequence at one end of the junction differs from germline and may be a read error. The rearrangement links TRBV7-7 to TRBJ2-5, with D possibly matching TRBD2 (5 bases). CDR3 size: 13 residues. Germline V lookup: CDR1 SSHAT, CDR2 FNYEAQ (reference sequence). CDR3 in amino acids: CASSLEGRKTQYF. The CDR3 coding sequence is TGTGCTAGCAGCTTAGAGGGCAGAAAGACCCAGTACTTC. Combining the CDR3 with reference TRBV7-7 and TRBJ2-5 gives the whole variable domain GAGVSQSPRYKVTKRGQDVTLRCDPISSHATLYWYQQALGQGPEFLTYFNYEAQPDKSGLPSDRFSAERPEGSISTLTIQRTEQRDSAMYRCASSLEGRKTQYFGPGTRLLVL.

This chain connects TRBV11-3 to TRBJ2-1; 10 nucleotides align to TRBD2. V lost 3 bases and J lost 8; bases outside the gene matches: 4. Germline-derived CDR1 and CDR2 are SGHNT and YENEEA. The length of the CDR3 is 14 residues. This CDR3 is CASSLSGGAYEQFF. In DNA form, the CDR3 reads TGTGCCAGCAGCTTGAGCGGGGGGGCATATGAGCAGTTCTTC. The full variable domain, its missing parts supplied by reference TRBV11-3 and TRBJ2-1, is EAGVVQSPRYKIIEKKQPVAFWCNPISGHNTLYWYLQNLGQGPELLIRYENEEAVDDSQLPKDRFSAERLKGVDSTLKIQPAELGDSAVYLCASSLSGGAYEQFFGPGTRLTVL.

The table lists this clonotype with a few counts. The J gene is TRBJ2-7, the V gene TRBV6-5; no clear D gene. This CDR3 has 15 residues. V lost 0 bases to trimming and J lost 2 bases, with 11 bases between them. CDR1 MNHEY and CDR2 SVGAGI come from the germline V gene. CDR3 in amino acids: CASSYSMTGPYEQYF. As DNA, the CDR3 is TGTGCCAGCAGTTACTCGATGACCGGCCCCTACGAGCAGTACTTC.

About this clonotype itself: Being one base from a much bigger clone, this may be a read error. The rearrangement links TRBV7-2 to TRBJ1-6; perhaps TRBD1 as D (5 bases). Germline-derived CDR1 and CDR2 are SGHTA and FQGNSA. The CDR3 spans 15 residues. V dropped 5 bases and J dropped 14 bases, with 22 bases sitting between them. CDR3 sequence reads: CASSPGGTGGVSLHF. Here the CDR3 DNA reads TGTGCCAGCAGCCCCGGTGGGACCGGCGGGGTTTCCCTCCACTTT.

The V and J genes are TRBV7-2 and TRBJ1-5; D ambiguous. Germline CDR1 reads SGHTA; CDR2 reads FQGNSA. The CDR3 has 12 amino acids. V lost 2 bases and J 6 bases, leaving 5 bases between the germline ends. The CDR3 coding sequence is TGTGCCAGCAGCTTACCCGGTCAGCCCCAGCATTTT. Protein product: CASSLPGQPQHF.

The chain couples TRBV3-1 to TRBJ2-7; TRBD1 aligns across 7 bases. The V gene end was trimmed by 4 bases and the J gene end by 0 bases; junction bases not matched to a gene: 9. The CDR3 runs 16 residues. Germline CDR1 reads LGHDT; CDR2 reads YNNKEL (reference sequence). The CDR3 coding sequence is TGTGCCAGCAGCCGTCTAACGGGACAGCTCTCCTACGAGCAGTACTTC. It codes for CASSRLTGQLSYEQYF.

As DNA, the CDR3 is TGCGCCAGCAGCTTCGGGCCAGACCGAACCTTGAGGGCTTTCTTT. The encoded protein is CASSFGPDRTLRAFF. The chain couples TRBV5-1 to TRBJ1-1, with D hard to call. Germline CDR1 and CDR2: SGHRS and YFSETQ. V was cut by 2 bases and J by 11 bases, with 22 bases left in between. CDR3 length equals 15 residues. Combining the CDR3 with reference TRBV5-1 and TRBJ1-1 gives the whole variable domain KAGVTQTPRYLIKTRGQQVTLSCSPISGHRSVSWYQQTPGQGLQFLFEYFSETQRNKGNFPGRFSGRQFSNSRSEMNVSTLELGDSALYLCASSFGPDRTLRAFFGQGTRLTVV.

This clonotype was picked up a small number of times. The V call is TRBV27, the J call TRBJ1-6; TRBD1 is a possible D gene (6 bases). Germline loops: CDR1 MNHEY, CDR2 SMNVEV (reference sequence). CDR3 size: 16 residues. V was trimmed by 5 bases and J by 3 bases, leaving 14 bases between them. DNA for the CDR3: TGTGCCAGCAGTCCACATACGGGACACTATAATTCACCCCTCCACTTT. This translates into CASSPHTGHYNSPLHF.

Only a few counts were recorded for this clonotype. The V gene is TRBV18, the J gene TRBJ1-1; no clear D gene. Trimming removed 1 base at V and 5 bases at J, with 17 bases between. Germline CDR1 KGHSH, CDR2 LQKENI. The CDR3 length is 16 residues. The CDR3 coding sequence is TGTGCCAGCTCACCACTCGGCGGACCCCCCTGGACTGAAGCTTTCTTT. Translation gives CASSPLGGPPWTEAFF.

This clonotype was detected a few times. The rearrangement joins TRBV7-9 to TRBJ2-4; TRBD2 might be the D (6 bases). CDR3 length: 15 amino acids. V shed 3 bases and J shed 3 bases, with 12 bases lying between them. Germline loops: CDR1 SEHNR, CDR2 FQNEAQ (reference sequence). Here the CDR3 DNA reads TGTGCCAGCAGCTTGGGCGGGGTTGGCAAAAACATTCAGTACTTC. Translated, it gives CASSLGGVGKNIQYF.

The sample holds many counts of this clonotype. J is TRBJ2-2 and V is TRBV29-1; 8 bases are shared with TRBD1. The length of the CDR3 is 14 residues. Germline CDR1 reads SQVTM; CDR2 reads ANQGSEA. V shed 7 bases, J shed 4 bases, and the junction held 8 bases outside the gene matches. CDR3 loop: CSAGQGVVTGELFF. DNA for the CDR3: TGCAGCGCCGGACAGGGCGTTGTCACCGGGGAGCTGTTTTTT.

This clonotype was counted between two and nine times. The V call is TRBV16, the J call TRBJ2-5; TRBD2 matches at 7 bases. V gave up 1 base and J gave up 4 bases; unmatched junction bases: 6. This CDR3 comprises 15 residues. In germline, CDR1 is KGHSY, CDR2 FQNENV. CDR3 in DNA: TGTGCCAGCAGCCAATGGGAGGGGCTGGGAGAGACCCAGTACTTC. Protein: CASSQWEGLGETQYF.

This clonotype was found a few times. The J gene is TRBJ2-7, the V gene TRBV5-1, with TRBD2 identical over 10 bases. Germline CDR1 SGHRS, CDR2 YFSETQ. With V trimmed by 2 bases and J by 4 bases, 3 bases remained unmatched. There are 14 residues in the CDR3. DNA of the CDR3: TGCGCCAGCAGCTTCATAGCGGGAGGTTACGAGCAGTACTTC. Residues: CASSFIAGGYEQYF.

The gene calls are TRBV2 and TRBJ1-2; possibly TRBD1 for D (5 bases). The V end was cut by 5 bases, the J end by 8 bases, with 15 bases between. This CDR3 region has 13 residues. Looked up from germline, CDR1 is SNHLY and CDR2 is FYNNEI. In nucleotides, the CDR3 is TGTGCCAGCAGTCAAGTTGTCGGGGCCGGCTACACCTTC. It codes for CASSQVVGAGYTF.

The table lists this clonotype with a few counts. The chain recombines TRBV25-1 with TRBJ2-7, with a possible D match to TRBD1 (5 bases). V was trimmed by 8 bases and J by 3 bases, leaving 11 bases between them. This CDR3 has 12 residues. Germline loops: CDR1 MGHDK, CDR2 SYGVNS. The CDR3 DNA sequence: TGTGCCAGCCGAGACAGACACTACGAGCAGTACTTC. Amino acids: CASRDRHYEQYF.

This clonotype was seen once. The rearrangement joins TRBV7-6 to TRBJ2-1; TRBD2 aligns across 7 bases. Germline values: CDR1 SGHVS, CDR2 FNYEAQ. This CDR3 spans 14 amino acids. Losses at the gene ends were 5 bases for V and 8 bases for J; bases not matched to a gene: 9. For the CDR3, the DNA is TGTGCCAGCAGCCTGGGAGGGTGGTCGCATGAGCAGTTCTTC. Translated, it gives CASSLGGWSHEQFF. Variable domain in full (rest from reference TRBV7-6 and TRBJ2-1): GAGVSQSPRYKVTKRGQDVALRCDPISGHVSLYWYRQALGQGPEFLTYFNYEAQQDKSGLPNDRFSAERPEGSISTLTIQRTEQRDSAMYRCASSLGGWSHEQFFGPGTRLTVL.

The table lists this clonotype with many counts. This chain connects TRBV12-3 or TRBV12-4 to TRBJ1-2, with a tentative D call TRBD1 (5 bases). V gave up 5 bases and J gave up 6 bases, with 19 bases separating them. The CDR3 runs to 15 residues. Here the CDR3 DNA reads TGTGCCAGCAGTCTAGTCGGGGGACTAAATCATGGCTACACCTTC. This sequence encodes CASSLVGGLNHGYTF.

This clonotype was seen ten or more times. The V and J genes are TRBV12-3 or TRBV12-4 and TRBJ2-3; 12 bases map to TRBD2. CDR3 length: 16 amino acids. With 6 bases clipped from V and 4 bases from J, the junction kept 8 bases outside the gene matches. The CDR3 sequence is CASSKGLAGSADTQYF. CDR3 nucleotide sequence: TGTGCCAGCAGCAAGGGACTAGCGGGCAGCGCAGATACGCAGTATTTT.